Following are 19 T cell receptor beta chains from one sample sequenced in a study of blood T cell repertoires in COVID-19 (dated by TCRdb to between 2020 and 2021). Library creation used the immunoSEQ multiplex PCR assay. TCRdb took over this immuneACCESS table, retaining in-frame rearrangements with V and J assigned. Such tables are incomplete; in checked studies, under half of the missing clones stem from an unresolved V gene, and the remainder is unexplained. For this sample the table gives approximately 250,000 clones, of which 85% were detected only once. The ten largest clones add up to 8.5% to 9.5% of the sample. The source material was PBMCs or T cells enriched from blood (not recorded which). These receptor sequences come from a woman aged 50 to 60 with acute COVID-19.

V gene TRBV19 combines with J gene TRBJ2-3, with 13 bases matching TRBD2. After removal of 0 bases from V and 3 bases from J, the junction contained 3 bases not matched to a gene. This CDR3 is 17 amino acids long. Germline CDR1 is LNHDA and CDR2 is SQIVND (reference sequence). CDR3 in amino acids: CASSIEGLAGATDTQYF. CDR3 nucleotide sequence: TGTGCCAGTAGTATAGAAGGACTAGCGGGGGCAACAGATACGCAGTATTTT.

The CDR3 region has the DNA TGTGCCAGCTCACATATAACGGGACAGGGGGCAAACACTGAAGCTTTCTTT. Translated: CASSHITGQGANTEAFF. This chain links TRBV18 with TRBJ1-1; 12 nucleotides agree with TRBD1. The trim removed 4 bases at V and 2 bases at J, leaving 8 bases unmatched. Germline CDR1 KGHSH, CDR2 LQKENI. The CDR3 contains 17 residues.

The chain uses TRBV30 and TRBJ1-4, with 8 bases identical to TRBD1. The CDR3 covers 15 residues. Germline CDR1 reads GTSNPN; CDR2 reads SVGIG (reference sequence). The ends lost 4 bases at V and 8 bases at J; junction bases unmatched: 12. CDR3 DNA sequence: TGTGCCTGGAACGGAGGACAGGGTCGGCGAGAAAAACTGTTTTTT. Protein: CAWNGGQGRREKLFF.

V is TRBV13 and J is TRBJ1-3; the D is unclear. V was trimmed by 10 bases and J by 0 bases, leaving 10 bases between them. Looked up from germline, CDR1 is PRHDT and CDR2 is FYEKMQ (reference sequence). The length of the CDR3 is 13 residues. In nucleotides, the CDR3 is TGTGCCACCCGTCGGGGCTCTGGAAACACCATATATTTT. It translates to CATRRGSGNTIYF.

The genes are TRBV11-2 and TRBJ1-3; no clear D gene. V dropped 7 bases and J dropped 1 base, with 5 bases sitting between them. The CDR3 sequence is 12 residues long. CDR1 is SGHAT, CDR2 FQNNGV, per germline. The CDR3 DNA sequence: TGTGCCAGCACAGGATCTGGAAACACCATATATTTT. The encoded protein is CASTGSGNTIYF.

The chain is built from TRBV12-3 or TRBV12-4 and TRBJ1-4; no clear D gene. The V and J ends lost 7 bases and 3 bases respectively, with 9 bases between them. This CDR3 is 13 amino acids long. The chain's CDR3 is CASTRRANEKLFF. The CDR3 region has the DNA TGTGCCAGCACTCGGAGGGCTAATGAAAAACTGTTTTTT.

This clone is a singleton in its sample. The CDR3 reads CASSLAGGSQETQYF. In nucleotides, the CDR3 is TGTGCCAGCAGTTTAGCGGGGGGGAGCCAAGAGACCCAGTACTTC. The chain links TRBV7-3 to TRBJ2-5; 11 bases align to TRBD2. There are 15 residues in the CDR3. CDR1 and CDR2 (germline): SGHTA, FQGTGA. V shed 6 bases and J 1 base; nucleotides not matched to a gene: 4.

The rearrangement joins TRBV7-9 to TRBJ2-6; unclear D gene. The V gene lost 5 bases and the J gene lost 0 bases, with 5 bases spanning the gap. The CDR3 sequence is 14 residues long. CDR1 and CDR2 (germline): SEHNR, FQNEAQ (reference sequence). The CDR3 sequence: CASSGNSGANVLTF. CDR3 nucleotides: TGTGCCAGCAGCGGCAACTCTGGGGCCAACGTCCTGACTTTC.

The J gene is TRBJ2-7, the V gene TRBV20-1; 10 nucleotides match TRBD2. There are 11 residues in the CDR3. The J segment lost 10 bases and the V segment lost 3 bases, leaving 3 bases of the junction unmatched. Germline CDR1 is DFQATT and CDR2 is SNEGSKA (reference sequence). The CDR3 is CSASLAGGQYF. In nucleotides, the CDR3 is TGCAGTGCTAGCTTAGCGGGGGGCCAGTACTTC.

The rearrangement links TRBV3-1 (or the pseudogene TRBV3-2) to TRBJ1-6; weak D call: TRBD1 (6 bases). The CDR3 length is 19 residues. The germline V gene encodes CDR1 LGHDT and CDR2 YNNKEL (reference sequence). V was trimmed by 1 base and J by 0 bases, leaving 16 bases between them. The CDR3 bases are TGTGCCAGCAGCCAAGGGCCGGGGGGCGCCAGCTCCTATAATTCACCCCTCCACTTT. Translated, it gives CASSQGPGGASSYNSPLHF.

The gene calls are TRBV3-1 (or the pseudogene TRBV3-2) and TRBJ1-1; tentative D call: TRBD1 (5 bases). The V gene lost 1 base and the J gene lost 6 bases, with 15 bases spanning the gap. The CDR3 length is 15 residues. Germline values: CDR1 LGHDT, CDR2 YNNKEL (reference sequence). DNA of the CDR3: TGTGCCAGCAGCCAAGCCTTGGCCAGGGAGGCTGAAGCTTTCTTT. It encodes CASSQALAREAEAFF.

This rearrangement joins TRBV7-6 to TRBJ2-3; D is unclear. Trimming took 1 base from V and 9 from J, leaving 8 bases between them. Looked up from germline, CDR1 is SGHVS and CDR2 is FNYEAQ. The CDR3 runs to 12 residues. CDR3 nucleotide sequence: TGTGCCAGCAGCTTAGTCGCAGGAACGCAGTATTTT. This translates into CASSLVAGTQYF.

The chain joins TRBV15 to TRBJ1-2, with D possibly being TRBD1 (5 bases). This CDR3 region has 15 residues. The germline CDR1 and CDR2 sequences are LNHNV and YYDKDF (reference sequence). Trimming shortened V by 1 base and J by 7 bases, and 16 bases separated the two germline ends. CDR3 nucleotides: TGTGCCACCAGCAGAGGGGGGGACCCTTTAGGTGGCTACACCTTC. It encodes CATSRGGDPLGGYTF.

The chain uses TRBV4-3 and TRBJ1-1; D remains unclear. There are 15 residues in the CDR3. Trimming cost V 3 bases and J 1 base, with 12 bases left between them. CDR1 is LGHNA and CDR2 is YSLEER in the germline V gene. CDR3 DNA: TGCGCCAGCAGCCATGCCGACACGCAGAACACTGAAGCTTTCTTT. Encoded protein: CASSHADTQNTEAFF.

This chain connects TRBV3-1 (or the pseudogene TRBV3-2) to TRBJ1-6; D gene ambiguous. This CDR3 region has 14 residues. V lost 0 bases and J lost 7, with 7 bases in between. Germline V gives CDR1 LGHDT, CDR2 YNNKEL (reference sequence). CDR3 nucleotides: TGTGCCAGCAGCCAAGAAACCGCGAATTCACCCCTCCACTTT. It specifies CASSQETANSPLHF.

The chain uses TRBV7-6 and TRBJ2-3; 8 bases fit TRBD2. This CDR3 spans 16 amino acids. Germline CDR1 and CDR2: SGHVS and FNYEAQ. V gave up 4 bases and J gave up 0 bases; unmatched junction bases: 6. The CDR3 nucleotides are TGTGCCAGCAGCTATGCGGGGACTAGTAGCACAGATACGCAGTATTTT. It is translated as CASSYAGTSSTDTQYF.

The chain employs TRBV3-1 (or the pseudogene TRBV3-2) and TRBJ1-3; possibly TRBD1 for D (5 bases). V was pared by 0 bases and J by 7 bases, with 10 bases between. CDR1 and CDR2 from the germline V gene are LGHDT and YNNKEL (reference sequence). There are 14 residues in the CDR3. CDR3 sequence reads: CASSQEAGRNTIYF. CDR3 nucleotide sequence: TGTGCCAGCAGCCAAGAGGCAGGGAGGAACACCATATATTTT.

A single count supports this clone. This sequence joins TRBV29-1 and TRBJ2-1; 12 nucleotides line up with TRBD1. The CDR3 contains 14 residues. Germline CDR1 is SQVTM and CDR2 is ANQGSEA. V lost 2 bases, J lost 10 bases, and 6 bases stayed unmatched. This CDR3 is CSVEPGQGASEQFF. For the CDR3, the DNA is TGCAGCGTTGAACCGGGACAGGGGGCATCGGAGCAGTTCTTC.

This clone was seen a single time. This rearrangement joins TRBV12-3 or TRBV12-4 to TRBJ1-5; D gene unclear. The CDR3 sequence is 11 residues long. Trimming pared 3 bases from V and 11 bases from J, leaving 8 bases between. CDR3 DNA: TGTGCCAGCAGTTTCGGAGAGGCCCAGCATTTT. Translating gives CASSFGEAQHF.